These T cell receptor beta chains were read from a single sample in a study of radiotherapy plus CTLA-4 blockade in lung cancer. Sequencing was performed with immunoSEQ multiplex PCR; in TCRdb, only in-frame clones are kept and a portion is missing. Found here are 85,000 to 120,000 clones, around 85% of them singletons; the top ten hold 2% to 3%. Material: peripheral blood, obtained from a patient treated with radiotherapy plus ipilimumab. The receptors were sampled from a human donor with non-small cell lung cancer that progressed on radiotherapy plus ipilimumab. Some clones in this sample may be carry-over from other donors' samples. CDR3s include the opening cysteine and the closing phenylalanine or tryptophan. The D gene is left open where the match is weak. The size of a clone is reported for some rows only, either as once, few or many, or as a class for expanded clones.

clone size,J gene,V gene,D gene,CDR3 DNA,CDR3 protein
.,TRBJ1-3,TRBV6-5,.,TGTGCCAGCAGTTACTCGGCAGGGGTCCCTGGAAACACCATATATTTT,CASSYSAGVPGNTIYF
.,TRBJ1-2,TRBV7-8,TRBD1,TGTGCCAGCAGCGGGACAGGGGTAGGGGGCTACACCTTC,CASSGTGVGGYTF
.,TRBJ2-3,TRBV9,.,TGTGCCAGCAGCGTAGTGGACACAGATACGCAGTATTTT,CASSVVDTDTQYF
.,TRBJ1-3,TRBV19,.,TGTGCCAGTATTTTGTCAGCCATTGGAAACACCATATATTTT,CASILSAIGNTIYF
once,TRBJ2-3,TRBV2,TRBD2,TGTGCCAGCAGTGTAGCGGGGCGAGGAGATACGCAGTATTTT,CASSVAGRGDTQYF
.,TRBJ1-1,TRBV18,TRBD1,TGTGCCAGCTCACAACAACACGGACAGGGTCCGGGTACTGAAGCTTTCTTT,CASSQQHGQGPGTEAFF
.,TRBJ1-4,TRBV6-5,.,TGTGCCAGCGGGGAGGAGGCTTATGGAAAACTGTTTTTT,CASGEEAYGKLFF
.,TRBJ1-1,TRBV6-1,.,TGTGCCAGCAGTGAAGCACCAAGGGACACTGAAGCTTTCTTT,CASSEAPRDTEAFF
.,TRBJ2-5,TRBV19,TRBD2,TGTGCCAGTAGTAGGCTAGCGGGGGGGTCCAGAGAGACCCAGTACTTC,CASSRLAGGSRETQYF
few,TRBJ1-2,TRBV28,.,TGTGCCAGCAGTTTGGGGGGGTACTATGGCTACACCTTC,CASSLGGYYGYTF
.,TRBJ1-1,TRBV5-8,.,TGTGCCAGCAGCAACGGACCCGGGCGGACTGAAGCTTTCTTT,CASSNGPGRTEAFF
.,TRBJ1-4,TRBV5-1,.,TGCGCCAGCAGCTTGGGGCAGTTAACAGAAAAACTGTTTTTT,CASSLGQLTEKLFF
.,TRBJ1-1,TRBV7-2,TRBD1,TGTGCCAGCAGTCACAGGGGGGTTATGAACACTGAAGCTTTCTTT,CASSHRGVMNTEAFF
.,TRBJ1-4,TRBV28,.,TGTGCCAGCAGTTTATCGGGAATACAGCTGTTTTTT,CASSLSGIQLFF
once,TRBJ2-1,TRBV7-3,.,TGTGCCAGCAGTTTGGGACCCGGTGAGCAGTTCTTC,CASSLGPGEQFF
.,TRBJ1-2,TRBV2,TRBD1,TGTGCCAGCACCACAGGGGACAGGGGGCCTGGCTACACCTTC,CASTTGDRGPGYTF
.,TRBJ1-2,TRBV6-5,.,TGTGCCAGCAGTTGGGGACGGCTATGGAGCTATGGCTACACCTTC,CASSWGRLWSYGYTF
once,TRBJ1-5,TRBV6-1,TRBD1,TGTGCCAGTGCCCTCCGGACAGGGGATCAGCCCCAGCATTTT,CASALRTGDQPQHF
.,TRBJ1-2,TRBV6-6,.,TGTGCCAGCAGTCTGGACCCTAACTATGGCTACACCTTC,CASSLDPNYGYTF
.,TRBJ1-2,TRBV7-2,.,TGTGCCAGCAGCTTAGCCGCGTCTGATCCAGATGGCTACACCTTC,CASSLAASDPDGYTF
.,TRBJ1-1,TRBV7-2,TRBD1,TGTGCCAGCAGCTTCCTTCGGGACAGTGAAGCTTTCTTT,CASSFLRDSEAFF
.,TRBJ2-5,TRBV5-5,.,TGTGCCAGCAGCTTGGGTGGACAAGAGACCCAGTACTTC,CASSLGGQETQYF
.,TRBJ1-2,TRBV5-1,.,TGCGCCAGCAGCTTGGGATCTATCAACTATGGCTACACCTTC,CASSLGSINYGYTF
.,TRBJ2-6,TRBV5-4,.,TGTGCCAGCAGCTTGGGTCACTCTGGGGCCAACGTCCTGACTTTC,CASSLGHSGANVLTF
.,TRBJ1-6,TRBV2,TRBD1,TGTGCCAGCAGTGTGGGACAGGGAGGTTCACCCCTCCACTTT,CASSVGQGGSPLHF
once,TRBJ1-2,TRBV6-5,.,TGTGCCAGCAGCCCGGGGTGGGACTATGGCTACACCTTC,CASSPGWDYGYTF
.,TRBJ2-1,TRBV28,.,TGTGCCAGCAGTGGACCCGGGACCACCGGGGATGAGCAGTTCTTC,CASSGPGTTGDEQFF
.,TRBJ2-7,TRBV5-1,.,TGCGCCAGCGCCCGACAGGATAGCTCCTACGAGCAGTACTTC,CASARQDSSYEQYF
.,TRBJ2-1,TRBV7-7,.,TGTGCTAGCAGCTTAGAAGCTGGGTACGCCTACAATGAGCAGTTCTTC,CASSLEAGYAYNEQFF
few,TRBJ2-7,TRBV28,.,TGTGCCAGCAGTTTGGCGGCTACAGGGATAGGCGAGCAGTACTTC,CASSLAATGIGEQYF
.,TRBJ2-1,TRBV4-2,.,TGTGCCAGCAGCCCTCACCCGGCCGGAGGAAACAATGAGCAGTTCTTC,CASSPHPAGGNNEQFF
.,TRBJ1-4,TRBV15,.,TGTGCCACCAGCAGAGATCGGCAGGGGCGCGAAAAACTGTTTTTT,CATSRDRQGREKLFF
.,TRBJ2-2,TRBV7-3,.,TGTGCCAGCAGCATGAGGAGCGGGGAGCTGTTTTTT,CASSMRSGELFF
.,TRBJ2-7,TRBV5-1,.,TGCGCCAGCAGCTTGGGACTCCCTGGCTACGAGCAGTACTTC,CASSLGLPGYEQYF
.,TRBJ2-3,TRBV7-3,.,TGTGCCAGCAGCTTAACTGAGCCAGATACGCAGTATTTT,CASSLTEPDTQYF
.,TRBJ1-2,TRBV7-9,TRBD1,TGTGCCAGCAGCTTAGAGACCGGGACAGGGAACGATGGCTACACCTTC,CASSLETGTGNDGYTF
.,TRBJ1-2,TRBV6-5,.,TGTGCCAGCAGTTACTCTTCAGTTTACTATGGCTACACCTTC,CASSYSSVYYGYTF
.,TRBJ2-1,TRBV6-5,.,TGTGCCAGCAGTTTGGACTCCTCCTACAATGAGCAGTTCTTC,CASSLDSSYNEQFF
.,TRBJ2-2,TRBV6-6,TRBD2,TGTGCCAGCAGGCTAGCGGGGGGTAGCGCCGGGGAGCTGTTTTTT,CASRLAGGSAGELFF
.,TRBJ1-4,TRBV4-2,.,TGTGCCAGCAGCCAATCATTGGGTAATGAAAAACTGTTTTTT,CASSQSLGNEKLFF
.,TRBJ2-6,TRBV19,.,TGTGCCAGTAGTATAGTCATCTCTGGGGCCAACGTCCTGACTTTC,CASSIVISGANVLTF
.,TRBJ1-1,TRBV6-5,TRBD1,TGTGCCAGCAGATACCGGGGCCCTGGGGACAGTGAAGCTTTCTTT,CASRYRGPGDSEAFF
.,TRBJ2-3,TRBV5-1,TRBD1,TGCGCCAGCAGCCTCTCGGGACAGGTAGGAGATACGCAGTATTTT,CASSLSGQVGDTQYF
.,TRBJ2-3,TRBV25-1,.,TGTGCCAGCAGTGATTGGCAGGGCAGCACAGATACGCAGTATTTT,CASSDWQGSTDTQYF
.,TRBJ1-1,TRBV7-6,.,TGTGCCAGCAGCTTAGGGGTCACGGCTGAAGCTTTCTTT,CASSLGVTAEAFF
.,TRBJ1-2,TRBV6-5,.,TGTGCCAGCAGGGCAGTCAGCCCCACTATTGGCTACACCTTC,CASRAVSPTIGYTF